The T cell receptor beta chain under discussion was sequenced for a study of blood T cell repertoires in COVID-19. The overall study: Specimens from acute and convalescent COVID-19 originated in the United States, Italy and Spain. PBMCs, B-cell-depleted T cells, or T cells provided the cDNA or gDNA that made up the material.

The CDR3 consists of 12 residues. J was trimmed by 7 bases and V by 10 bases; bases with no gene match: 3. CDR1 and CDR2 (germline): ENHRY, SYGVKD. Clones were read by immunoSEQ multiplex PCR, and TCRdb kept only the in-frame ones, dropping some. The data hold tens of thousands of clones, with nearly 90% observed a single time. The sequencing sample was made of peripheral blood. This sequence joins TRBV10-3 and TRBJ2-7; 14 bases match TRBD2. This sequence was found in a man in his sixties with active COVID-19. CDR3 amino acids: CATGLAGGEQYF. The CDR3 coding sequence is TGTGCCACCGGACTAGCGGGAGGAGAGCAGTACTTC.